The rows below give T cell receptor beta chains drawn from one sample of a study of blood T cells in healthy people across ages. TCRdb itself ran the 5' RACE reads through MiXCR, one entry per CDR3 protein. The repertoire consists of around 1.1 million distinct CDR3 sequences, with 35% to 40% occurring once and the leading ten covering under 15%. The sample was blood. These receptors came from a young man in good health. Each CDR3 is given with its conserved first and last residue. The D gene is left open where the match is weak. For some rows the clone size is stated as once, few or many, or as a class when expanded; others skip it.

j_call clone_size d_call v_call cdr3_length cdr3_nt cdr3_aa
TRBJ1-2 NA TRBD1 TRBV9 15 TGTGCCAGCAGCGCATCAGGGGGCTTTGGCTATGGCTACACCTTC CASSASGGFGYGYTF
TRBJ2-3 NA TRBD1 TRBV18 16 TGTGCCAGCTCACCGGTTACAGGCAGGGGGCCAGATACGCAGTATTTT CASSPVTGRGPDTQYF
TRBJ2-7 few NA TRBV14 17 TGTGCCAGCAGCCAAGGTCCCCAAACGGACGGACCCTACGAGCAGTACTTC CASSQGPQTDGPYEQYF
TRBJ1-2 NA NA TRBV27 15 TGTGCCAGCAGTTCAACGGGACACTTTCTCTATGGCTACACCTTC CASSSTGHFLYGYTF
TRBJ2-5 few NA TRBV6-8 12 TGTGCCAGCAGTCCAAAAGGAGAGACCCAGTACTTC CASSPKGETQYF
TRBJ1-1 few NA TRBV2 13 TGTGCCAGCACGTGGCAGGTCGACACTGAAGCTTTCTTT CASTWQVDTEAFF
TRBJ2-7 NA TRBD1 TRBV2 14 TGTGCCAGCGTCCCGGGACAGGGGACTTACGAGCAGTACTTC CASVPGQGTYEQYF
TRBJ1-2 NA NA TRBV6-2/TRBV6-3 12 TGTGCCAGCACCTTGTCGGAGGAAGGCTACACCTTC CASTLSEEGYTF
TRBJ1-5 few NA TRBV25-1 15 TGTGCCAGCAGTGAAGGGGGAAATTGGCATCAGCCCCAGCATTTT CASSEGGNWHQPQHF
TRBJ2-7 NA NA TRBV12-5 13 TGTGCTAGTGGTCCCCGAGGTTCATACGAGCAGTACTTC CASGPRGSYEQYF
TRBJ1-2 NA NA TRBV20-1 13 TGCAGTACTTCTCAAGGGTTGGGGGGGGGCTACACCTTC CSTSQGLGGGYTF
TRBJ1-5 NA NA TRBV4-1 15 TGCGCCAGCAGTGTGCGGGGTACCCTCAATCAGCCCCAGCATTTT CASSVRGTLNQPQHF
TRBJ2-7 few NA TRBV9 13 TGTGCCAGCAGCCCTGGACACCCTTACGAGCAGTACTTC CASSPGHPYEQYF
TRBJ1-1 few NA TRBV9 13 TGTGCCAGCAGCGGTGACAAGAACACTGAAGCTTTCTTT CASSGDKNTEAFF
TRBJ2-5 few NA TRBV30 13 TGTGCCTGGAACGAGGGGACTTTTGAGACCCAGTACTTC CAWNEGTFETQYF
TRBJ1-1 NA TRBD1 TRBV20-1 16 TGCAGTGCTAGAGATAAAGGACAGGGGCGGGCCACTGAAGCTTTCTTT CSARDKGQGRATEAFF
TRBJ2-7 few NA TRBV7-9 14 TGTGCCAGCAGCTTAACCATCAGGGCCTACGAGCAGTACTTC CASSLTIRAYEQYF